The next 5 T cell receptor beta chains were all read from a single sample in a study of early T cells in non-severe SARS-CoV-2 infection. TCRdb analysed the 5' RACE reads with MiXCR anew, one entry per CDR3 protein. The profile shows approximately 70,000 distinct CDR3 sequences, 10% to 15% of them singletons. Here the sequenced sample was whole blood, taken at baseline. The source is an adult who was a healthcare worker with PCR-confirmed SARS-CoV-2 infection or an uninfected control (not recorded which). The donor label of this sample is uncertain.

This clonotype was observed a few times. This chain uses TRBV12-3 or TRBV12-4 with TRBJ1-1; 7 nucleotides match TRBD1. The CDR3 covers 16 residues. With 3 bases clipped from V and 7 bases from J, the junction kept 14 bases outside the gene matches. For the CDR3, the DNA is TGTGCCAGCAGTTTGTATCCCGGGACAGTCGAGAGTGAAGCTTTCTTT. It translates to CASSLYPGTVESEAFF.

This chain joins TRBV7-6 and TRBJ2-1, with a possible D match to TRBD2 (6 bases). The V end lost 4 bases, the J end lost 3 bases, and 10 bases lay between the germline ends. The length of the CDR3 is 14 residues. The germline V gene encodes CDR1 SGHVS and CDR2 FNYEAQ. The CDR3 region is CASSWGRHYNEQFF. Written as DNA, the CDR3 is TGTGCCAGCAGCTGGGGGAGGCACTACAATGAGCAGTTCTTC.

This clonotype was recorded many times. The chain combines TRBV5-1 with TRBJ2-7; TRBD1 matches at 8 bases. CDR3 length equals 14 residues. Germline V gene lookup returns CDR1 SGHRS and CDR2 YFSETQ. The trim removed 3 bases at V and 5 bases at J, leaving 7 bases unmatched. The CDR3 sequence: CASSSRTGLDEQYF. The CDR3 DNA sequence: TGCGCCAGCAGCTCAAGGACAGGGTTGGACGAGCAGTACTTC.

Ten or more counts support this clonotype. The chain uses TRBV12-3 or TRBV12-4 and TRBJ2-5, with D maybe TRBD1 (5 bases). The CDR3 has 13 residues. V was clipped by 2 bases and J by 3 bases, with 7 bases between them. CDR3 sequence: CASSLIGEETQYF. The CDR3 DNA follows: TGTGCCAGCAGTTTAATAGGGGAAGAGACCCAGTACTTC.

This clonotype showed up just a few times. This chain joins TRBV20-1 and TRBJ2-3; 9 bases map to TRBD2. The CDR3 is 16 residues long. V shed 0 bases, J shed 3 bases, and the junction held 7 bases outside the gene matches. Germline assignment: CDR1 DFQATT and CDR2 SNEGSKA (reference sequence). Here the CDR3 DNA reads TGCAGTGCTAGAGATCTGTGGCGGGGGGGTACAGATACGCAGTATTTT. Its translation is CSARDLWRGGTDTQYF.